Below are 18 T cell receptor beta chains sequenced from a single sample in a study of blood T cell repertoires in COVID-19. Clones were read by immunoSEQ multiplex PCR, and TCRdb kept only the in-frame ones, dropping some. This table holds about 210,000 clones, just over 90% found once. Sequenced material: peripheral blood. The receptors were sampled from a man aged 30 to 39 with acute or convalescent COVID-19.

The chain joins TRBV2 to TRBJ2-7, with 7 positions matching TRBD1. CDR1 is SNHLY, CDR2 FYNNEI, per germline. The CDR3 sequence is 15 residues long. V was pared by 3 bases and J by 4 bases, with 9 bases of the junction left unmatched. The CDR3 spells CASSDGRQGVYEQYF. DNA for the CDR3: TGTGCCAGCAGTGATGGACGGCAGGGGGTATACGAGCAGTACTTC. Full variable domain (remainder filled in from reference TRBV2 and TRBJ2-7): EPEVTQTPSHQVTQMGQEVILRCVPISNHLYFYWYRQILGQKVEFLVSFYNNEISEKSEIFDDQFSVERPDGSNFTLKIRSTKLEDSAMYFCASSDGRQGVYEQYFGPGTRLTVT.

The chain links TRBV2 to TRBJ1-1; no firm D call. CDR3 length: 14 amino acids. Trimming removed 3 bases at V and 0 bases at J, with 8 bases between. Germline loops: CDR1 SNHLY, CDR2 FYNNEI. The CDR3 sequence is CASSDALLNTEAFF. The CDR3, as DNA: TGTGCCAGCAGTGATGCGCTATTGAACACTGAAGCTTTCTTT.

The rearrangement joins TRBV2 to TRBJ2-7; D perhaps matches TRBD1 (6 bases). Germline V CDR1 and CDR2: SNHLY, FYNNEI. V was trimmed by 7 bases and J by 3 bases, leaving 10 bases between them. The CDR3 has 12 amino acids. CDR3 DNA: TGTGCCAGCACGGAAGGGGGCTACGAGCAGTACTTC. Encoded protein: CASTEGGYEQYF.

The chain combines TRBV7-9 with TRBJ2-1; the D is unclear. This CDR3 is built from 15 residues. Trimming took off 0 bases at V and 3 bases at J, with 9 bases between the two ends. Germline CDR1 is SEHNR and CDR2 is FQNEAQ (reference sequence). In DNA, the CDR3 is TGTGCCAGCAGCTTAGCCCGTTTCCTCTACAATGAGCAGTTCTTC. Translated, it gives CASSLARFLYNEQFF. Variable domain in full (rest from reference TRBV7-9 and TRBJ2-1): DTGVSQNPRHKITKRGQNVTFRCDPISEHNRLYWYRQTLGQGPEFLTYFQNEAQLEKSRLLSDRFSAERPKGSFSTLEIQRTEQGDSAMYLCASSLARFLYNEQFFGPGTRLTVL.

The chain employs TRBV6-5 and TRBJ2-2, with unresolved D. Germline assignment: CDR1 MNHEY and CDR2 SVGAGI. The CDR3 sequence is 12 residues long. V was clipped by 6 bases and J by 6 bases, with 8 bases between them. The CDR3 DNA reads as TGTGCCAGCAGCCTAAAAGCCGGGGAGCTGTTTTTT. Encoded protein: CASSLKAGELFF.

The rearrangement uses TRBV5-8 and TRBJ1-2; D remains ambiguous. CDR1 is SGHTS and CDR2 is YDEGEE in the germline V gene. This CDR3 is built from 15 residues. V lost 1 base and J lost 2, with 12 bases in between. The CDR3 DNA is TGTGCCAGCAGCTTGTTCTCCCTCCCCAACTATGGCTACACCTTC. It yields the protein CASSLFSLPNYGYTF.

The rearrangement links TRBV5-4 to TRBJ1-1, with TRBD1 matching 7 bases. Germline V gene lookup returns CDR1 SGHNT and CDR2 YYREEE (reference sequence). The CDR3 is 15 residues long. The junction had 6 bases not matched to a gene; V was cut back by 4 bases and J by 0 bases. As DNA, the CDR3 is TGTGCCAGCAGCCCCGGGACAGTCATGAACACTGAAGCTTTCTTT. It codes for CASSPGTVMNTEAFF.

This clone came up once. The rearrangement links TRBV18 to TRBJ1-1, with D possibly being TRBD1 (6 bases). The CDR3 consists of 13 residues. From germline, CDR1 is KGHSH and CDR2 LQKENI. V shed 3 bases and J shed 4 bases, with 9 bases lying between them. The CDR3 region is CASSPPTGTEAFF. As DNA, the CDR3 is TGTGCCAGCTCACCTCCGACAGGCACTGAAGCTTTCTTT. Complete variable domain (other parts from reference TRBV18 and TRBJ1-1): NAGVMQNPRHLVRRRGQEARLRCSPMKGHSHVYWYRQLPEEGLKFMVYLQKENIIDESGMPKERFSAEFPKEGPSILRIQQVVRGDSAAYFCASSPPTGTEAFFGQGTRLTVV.

This sequence joins TRBV5-1 and TRBJ2-7; D may be TRBD1 (6 bases). The CDR3 is made up of 16 amino acids. V lost 1 base, J lost 2 bases, and 16 bases lay in between. CDR1 is SGHRS and CDR2 is YFSETQ in the germline V gene. CDR3 in amino acids: CASSLSRQDRPYEQYF. The DNA of the CDR3 is TGCGCCAGCAGCTTGAGCCGACAGGACCGCCCCTACGAGCAGTACTTC.

This rearrangement joins TRBV10-3 to TRBJ1-2; D is unclear. The V gene's germline CDR1 is ENHRY and CDR2 SYGVKD. The CDR3 has 13 residues. Deletions cut 2 bases from V and 3 bases from J, with 7 bases between. This chain's CDR3 is CAISEAQDYGYTF. Written as DNA, the CDR3 is TGTGCCATCAGTGAGGCCCAGGACTATGGCTACACCTTC.

The rearrangement links TRBV3-1 (or the pseudogene TRBV3-2) to TRBJ1-2; no clear D. V shed 1 base and J shed 4 bases, with 13 bases lying between them. The CDR3 has 15 amino acids. CDR1 is LGHDT and CDR2 is YNNKEL in the germline V gene (reference sequence). CDR3 nucleotides: TGTGCCAGCAGCCAAGGAGAGAGCAACAGCTATGGCTACACCTTC. It codes for CASSQGESNSYGYTF.

J is TRBJ2-1 and V is TRBV7-9; D is unresolved. The CDR3 length is 13 residues. Trimming removed 6 bases at V and 10 bases at J, with 16 bases between. CDR1 SEHNR and CDR2 FQNEAQ come from the germline V gene (reference sequence). Written as DNA, the CDR3 is TGTGCCAGCAGTCAAAAATTCGACTCCGAGCAGTTCTTC. It codes for CASSQKFDSEQFF.

This clone was seen a single time. This chain links TRBV20-1 with TRBJ2-1; weak D call: TRBD1 (5 bases). Germline CDR1 DFQATT, CDR2 SNEGSKA (reference sequence). The CDR3 loop spans 13 amino acids. V was cut by 3 bases and J by 9 bases, with 15 bases left in between. The CDR3 sequence: CSASKEAGAEQFF. For the CDR3, the DNA is TGCAGTGCTAGTAAAGAGGCTGGGGCTGAGCAGTTCTTC.

V is TRBV30 and J is TRBJ1-2; 11 bases are a match to TRBD1. Germline CDR1 is GTSNPN and CDR2 is SVGIG (reference sequence). The V segment lost 0 bases and the J segment 6 bases; nucleotides outside the gene matches: 9. The CDR3 runs to 16 residues. CDR3 residues: CAWSVKGTGGINGYTF. Written as DNA, the CDR3 is TGTGCCTGGAGTGTAAAGGGGACAGGGGGGATAAATGGCTACACCTTC.

This clone was seen a handful of times. The chain combines TRBV6-5 with TRBJ2-3; TRBD1 matches at 8 bases. CDR3 size: 14 residues. CDR1 is MNHEY and CDR2 is SVGAGI in the germline V gene. With V trimmed by 5 bases and J by 1 base, 2 bases remained unmatched. Here the CDR3 DNA reads TGTGCCAGCAGTCCACAGGGGGGCACAGATACGCAGTATTTT. Translated, it gives CASSPQGGTDTQYF.

The chain couples TRBV7-2 to TRBJ1-2; TRBD1 aligns across 10 bases. The CDR3 has 13 residues. Trimming removed 5 bases from V and 7 bases from J; junction bases left unmatched: 4. Germline CDR1 is SGHTA and CDR2 is FQGNSA. This CDR3 reads CASSAGTGAGYTF. CDR3 in DNA: TGTGCCAGCAGCGCAGGGACAGGGGCTGGCTACACCTTC.

The chain carries TRBV28 and TRBJ1-2; 7 bases line up with TRBD1. This CDR3 spans 14 amino acids. The V gene end was trimmed by 3 bases and the J gene end by 4 bases; junction bases not matched to a gene: 5. Looked up from germline, CDR1 is MDHEN and CDR2 is SYDVKM. The CDR3 reads CASSLTGSAYGYTF. CDR3 in DNA: TGTGCCAGCAGTTTGACAGGGTCAGCCTATGGCTACACCTTC.

This clone was seen once. The chain is built from TRBV14 and TRBJ2-2; D unclear. The CDR3 length is 16 residues. The germline V and J ends were trimmed by 2 bases and 3 bases, with 13 bases remaining between them. CDR1 and CDR2 from the germline V gene are SGHDN and FVKESK. The CDR3 coding sequence is TGTGCCAGCAGCCAATACTCGGTTTTGTACACCGGGGAGCTGTTTTTT. Translating it yields CASSQYSVLYTGELFF.